This T cell receptor (beta chain) was captured by sequencing in a study of blood T cell repertoires in COVID-19 (dated by TCRdb to about 2020). The study in broad terms: Samples covering the acute and convalescent phases of COVID-19 were provided by collaborators in the United States, Italy and Spain. The prospective study material was composed of cDNA or gDNA derived from T cells, B-cell-depleted T cells, or PBMCs. Subjects who had been exposed to COVID-19, were actively infected with it, or had recovered from it provided the deeply sampled blood TCRbeta repertoires that made up the dataset. A freely available public database, intended as a resource for researchers studying the immune response to SARS-CoV-2, is where the repertoires were released. The samples were drawn from two sources: the first 160 participants of the ongoing ImmuneRACE study, and over 1,000 subjects contributed by 6 global collaborators. Sample metadata almost always included a de-identified subject ID, COVID-19 status, age in years and sex. HLA class I and class II types, where available, came from metadata supplied by the sample provider rather than from assay-based typing. Study-wide findings and limitations: How much clinical and demographic metadata was included differed by source and by participant, and the metadata was provided uncurated.

This clone has only one observation. Its antigen remains undetermined. No much larger clone exists at a distance of one base, and base qualities are not known. Another Seattle source contributed samples from volunteer blood donors who had recovered from COVID-19. Collaborating institutions collected whole blood in K2EDTA tubes following their own protocols. Collaborator samples were shipped for TCRbeta analysis as frozen whole blood, isolated PBMCs, or DNA extracted from either sample type. The immunoSEQ Assay, a bias-controlled multiplex PCR, was used to amplify TCRbeta CDR3 regions from genomic DNA. On the study's bioinformatics: Nucleated cell counts per sample were estimated from amplification of reference gene primers within the assay. Sequence reads were collapsed and filtered to measure the absolute abundance of every unique TCRbeta CDR3 rearrangement. For each sample, productive Simpson clonality was calculated as the square root of Simpson's diversity index over productive rearrangements. TCRdb took this table from immuneACCESS and kept in-frame rearrangements with V and J called. Such tables lack part of the clones; where checked against another copy, unresolved V genes explain under half of the gap, and the rest is unexplained. The V and J calls and clone size were taken over from that table, and D and trimming were inferred from the DNA. The sample yields roughly 300,000 clones; approximately 89% were counted once. The ten biggest clones cover approximately 8% of the sample.

Sequenced sample: peripheral blood. This clonotype originated in a woman aged 50 to 60 who had recovered from COVID-19.

This receptor carries the CDR3 CASSIGTGNGGYTF. The base sequence is TGTGCCAGTAGTATCGGGACAGGAAACGGAGGCTACACCTTC. The receptor chain draws on TRBV19 and TRBJ1-2, with 8 bases matching TRBD1. CDR1 and CDR2 are read off the germline V gene (reference sequence) as LNHDA and SQIVND. The CDR3 measures 14 amino acids from cysteine to phenylalanine. CDR3 DNA is the only sequence kept; it has 42 bases, read in frame from the first base. V has 3 bases trimmed and J has 8 bases trimmed; junction bases matching no gene number 8.